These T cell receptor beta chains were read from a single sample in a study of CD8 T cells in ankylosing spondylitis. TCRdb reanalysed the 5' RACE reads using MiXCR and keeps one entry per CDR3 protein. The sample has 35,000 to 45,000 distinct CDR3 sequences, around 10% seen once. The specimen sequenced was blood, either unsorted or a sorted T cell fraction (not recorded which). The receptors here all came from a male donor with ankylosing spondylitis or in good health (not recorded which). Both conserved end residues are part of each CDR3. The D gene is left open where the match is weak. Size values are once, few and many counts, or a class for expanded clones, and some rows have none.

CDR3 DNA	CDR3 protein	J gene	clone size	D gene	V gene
TGCAGCGTTCCAAAGAGGGGCGCGAACACCGGGGAGCTGTTTTTT	CSVPKRGANTGELFF	TRBJ2-2	NA	NA	TRBV29-1
TGTGCCAGCAGCCAGTCAGGGAACACTGAAGCTTTCTTT	CASSQSGNTEAFF	TRBJ1-1	NA	NA	TRBV3-1
TGTGCCAGCAGCGGACGGGACAGCTCCTACGAGCAGTACTTC	CASSGRDSSYEQYF	TRBJ2-7	few	TRBD1	TRBV7-2
TGTGCCAGCAGCTTACTAGATCACAATGAGCAGTTCTTC	CASSLLDHNEQFF	TRBJ2-1	NA	NA	TRBV7-9
TGCGCCAGCAAGGCAACCCCTAGCACAGATACGCAGTATTTT	CASKATPSTDTQYF	TRBJ2-3	many	NA	TRBV5-1
TGTGCCAGCAGTGACGGTGGTCGGTGGGAGCAGTTCTTC	CASSDGGRWEQFF	TRBJ2-1	many	NA	TRBV6-1
TGCGCCAGCAGCCTGGACAGCTCCTATGGCTACACCTTC	CASSLDSSYGYTF	TRBJ1-2	many	NA	TRBV5-1
TGTGCCAGCAGTTTGTCGGGACGCACAGATACGCAGTATTTT	CASSLSGRTDTQYF	TRBJ2-3	NA	NA	TRBV12-3/TRBV12-4
TGCGCCAGCAGCGCCGAGGGTTTCGAGCAGTACTTC	CASSAEGFEQYF	TRBJ2-7	NA	NA	TRBV5-1
TGCGCCAGTACCACAGGTGACACTGAAGCTTTCTTT	CASTTGDTEAFF	TRBJ1-1	many	NA	TRBV10-2
TGTGCCAGCAGTCCCTCCTACGACAGGGACACTGAAGCTTTCTTT	CASSPSYDRDTEAFF	TRBJ1-1	many	TRBD1	TRBV6-1
TGCGCCAGCAGCTTGGACGGGGGCGACACTGAAGCTTTCTTT	CASSLDGGDTEAFF	TRBJ1-1	many	NA	TRBV5-1
TGCGCCAGCAGCTTGGAACCCGGAGGAACTAATGAAAAACTGTTTTTT	CASSLEPGGTNEKLFF	TRBJ1-4	many	NA	TRBV5-1
TGCGCCAGCAGCTTGGGGGGACAGAACATAGAGCAGTTCTTC	CASSLGGQNIEQFF	TRBJ2-1	many	TRBD1	TRBV5-1
TGTGCCATCACGGGGGATACCGGGGAGCTGTTTTTT	CAITGDTGELFF	TRBJ2-2	many	NA	TRBV10-3
TGTGCCAGCATCAAGTACCCAGGATATGGCTACACCTTC	CASIKYPGYGYTF	TRBJ1-2	many	NA	TRBV5-6
TGTGCCACCAGTGATTCCCTTGCGGGGGGGGCCACAGATACGCAGTATTTT	CATSDSLAGGATDTQYF	TRBJ2-3	many	TRBD2	TRBV24-1
TGTGCCAGCAACAGGGCAAGGGGGCCGAATCAGCCCCAGCATTTT	CASNRARGPNQPQHF	TRBJ1-5	many	TRBD1	TRBV12-3/TRBV12-4
TGTGCCAGCACCCTGTGGGGGGGCTCTCCCCGGGAAGCTTTCTTT	CASTLWGGSPREAFF	TRBJ1-1	many	NA	TRBV9
TGTGCCAGCAGCTTAGACGGGAAATCCACAGATACGCAGTATTTT	CASSLDGKSTDTQYF	TRBJ2-3	NA	NA	TRBV7-2
TGTGCCACCAATCGAGCGCCCACAACTAATGAAAAACTGTTTTTT	CATNRAPTTNEKLFF	TRBJ1-4	many	NA	TRBV6-1
TGCGCCAGCAGCCCCGAAGCAGGGGTAAGGACTGAAGCTTTCTTT	CASSPEAGVRTEAFF	TRBJ1-1	many	NA	TRBV5-1
TGTGCCAGCAGTGGGACTAGCGGCACAGATACGCAGTATTTT	CASSGTSGTDTQYF	TRBJ2-3	few	TRBD2	TRBV6-4
TGCAGCGCCGGAGGACAGAGCAATCAGCCCCAGCATTTT	CSAGGQSNQPQHF	TRBJ1-5	many	NA	TRBV29-1
TGTGCCAGCAGCATTATGGCGGCGGACGGGGAGCTGTTTTTT	CASSIMAADGELFF	TRBJ2-2	many	NA	TRBV11-1
TGTGCCAGTAGCCGAGAGGACACCAATCAGCCCCAGCATTTT	CASSREDTNQPQHF	TRBJ1-5	few	NA	TRBV19
TGTGCCAGCAGTTACTCGGGGGGGAGCACTGAAGCTTTCTTT	CASSYSGGSTEAFF	TRBJ1-1	many	NA	TRBV6-5
TGTGCCAGCAGTTTAAACGCAGGGACAGGGATTAATCAGCCCCAGCATTTT	CASSLNAGTGINQPQHF	TRBJ1-5	NA	TRBD1	TRBV12-3/TRBV12-4
TGTGCCAGCTCACCACTCGGACAGGGGGTCTCTGGTGAGCAGTTCTTC	CASSPLGQGVSGEQFF	TRBJ2-1	few	TRBD1	TRBV18
TGTGCCAGCAGTAATTGGAGTGGCAATGAGCAGTTCTTC	CASSNWSGNEQFF	TRBJ2-1	few	NA	TRBV27
TGCAGCGTGGGGGGGGACAGGGGTTATCACGAGCAGTACTTC	CSVGGDRGYHEQYF	TRBJ2-7	many	TRBD1	TRBV29-1
TGTGCCAGCATCTATGACAGCTCCTACAATGAGCAGTTCTTC	CASIYDSSYNEQFF	TRBJ2-1	many	NA	TRBV12-3/TRBV12-4
TGTGCCAGCAGCCAAGATTTCAGGGACTCTGGAAACACCATATATTTT	CASSQDFRDSGNTIYF	TRBJ1-3	many	NA	TRBV3-1
TGTGCTGCCGGGGGGAAAAACTACAATGAGCAGTTCTTC	CAAGGKNYNEQFF	TRBJ2-1	few	TRBD2	TRBV2
TGCGCCAGCAGCTTAAACCGGGACAGCGTCTATGGCTACACCTTC	CASSLNRDSVYGYTF	TRBJ1-2	many	TRBD1	TRBV5-1
TGTGCCAGCAGTTTGCCCGGGGGACCGAACACTGAAGCTTTCTTT	CASSLPGGPNTEAFF	TRBJ1-1	many	NA	TRBV6-5
TGCGCCAGCAGCGGGGACAACTATGGCTACACCTTC	CASSGDNYGYTF	TRBJ1-2	many	NA	TRBV5-1
TGTGCCATCAGTGAGTCGGGTCGGTGGGGTAATAGGGACACTGAAGCTTTCTTT	CAISESGRWGNRDTEAFF	TRBJ1-1	many	NA	TRBV10-3
TGTGCCAGCAGCGCAACTGGCCGGGTAGAGACCCAGTACTTC	CASSATGRVETQYF	TRBJ2-5	few	NA	TRBV7-7
TGTGCCAGCAGTTACTCCCGGGGGGAAATGAACACTGAAGCTTTCTTT	CASSYSRGEMNTEAFF	TRBJ1-1	many	NA	TRBV6-5
TGTGCCAGCAGGTCCGGGGCAAATCAGCCCCAGCATTTT	CASRSGANQPQHF	TRBJ1-5	many	NA	TRBV7-8
TGTGCCAGCAGCCCTGGGGTTCGAGGCAGTAAAGAGACCCAGTACTTC	CASSPGVRGSKETQYF	TRBJ2-5	many	NA	TRBV12-3/TRBV12-4
TGCAGTGCTAGAGGATTCACCTCCGGGACAGGGGTGAACACTGAAGCTTTCTTT	CSARGFTSGTGVNTEAFF	TRBJ1-1	many	TRBD1	TRBV20-1